A selection of T cell receptor beta chains follows, all from one sample in a study of shared clonotypes between healthy human individuals. This table comes from immunoSEQ multiplex PCR, and its TCRdb copy is limited to in-frame clones, with some not included. The profile shows over a million clones, 95% to 99% of them singletons. The specimen was naive CD4+ T cells sorted from blood. These receptors all stem from a man in his thirties or forties in good health. The CDR3 runs from the conserved cysteine through the conserved F or W. Fields, in order: clone size, D gene, V gene, J gene, CDR3 protein, CDR3 DNA. A D gene is named only where the DNA matches it firmly. Rows may omit the clone size; those that give it use once, few, many or a size class.

NA	NA	TRBV18	TRBJ2-1	CASSPPPGNEQFF	TGTGCCAGCTCACCACCACCAGGAAATGAGCAGTTCTTC
NA	NA	TRBV29-1	TRBJ1-2	CSIYSPGGYTF	TGCAGCATCTATTCCCCAGGTGGCTACACCTTC
NA	NA	TRBV7-2	TRBJ2-1	CASSLTIGTYEQFF	TGTGCCAGCAGCTTAACTATCGGGACCTATGAGCAGTTCTTC
NA	TRBD1	TRBV5-4	TRBJ1-4	CASSLAQGVNEKLFF	TGTGCCAGCAGCCTGGCGCAGGGGGTGAATGAAAAACTGTTTTTT
once	NA	TRBV6-6	TRBJ2-7	CASRSPGVYEQYF	TGTGCCAGCAGATCTCCTGGGGTGTACGAGCAGTACTTC
NA	TRBD1	TRBV19	TRBJ1-5	CASSRPGQMNQPQHF	TGTGCCAGTAGTCGACCGGGACAGATGAATCAGCCCCAGCATTTT
NA	NA	TRBV4-1	TRBJ1-4	CASSQPRGPRLFF	TGCGCCAGCAGCCAGCCCCGCGGCCCTAGACTGTTTTTT
NA	TRBD2	TRBV18	TRBJ2-1	CASSSGTSLGNEQFF	TGTGCCAGCTCGTCCGGGACTAGCCTTGGGAATGAGCAGTTCTTC
NA	NA	TRBV9	TRBJ1-2	CASTLDGFNYGYTF	TGTGCCAGCACCCTAGACGGGTTTAACTATGGCTACACCTTC
NA	NA	TRBV5-1	TRBJ2-1	CASSFRDPGDEQFF	TGCGCCAGCAGCTTCCGGGACCCAGGGGATGAGCAGTTCTTC
once	NA	TRBV7-2	TRBJ2-4	CASSPAGLSLNIQYF	TGTGCCAGCAGCCCAGCGGGCCTTTCCTTGAACATTCAGTACTTC
NA	TRBD2	TRBV5-1	TRBJ2-3	CASSSLAGGNTDTQYF	TGCGCCAGCAGCTCTTTAGCGGGAGGGAACACAGATACGCAGTATTTT
NA	NA	TRBV2	TRBJ2-3	CASSEFRGGTDTQYF	TGTGCCAGCAGTGAATTCAGAGGCGGCACAGATACGCAGTATTTT
NA	TRBD1	TRBV5-1	TRBJ2-7	CASSVETGRSYEQYF	TGCGCCAGCAGCGTGGAGACAGGGCGGTCCTACGAGCAGTACTTC
NA	TRBD1	TRBV11-2	TRBJ2-5	CASSFGQGAETQYF	TGTGCCAGCAGCTTTGGACAGGGGGCAGAGACCCAGTACTTC
NA	NA	TRBV28	TRBJ1-5	CASSLLPGSNQPQHF	TGTGCCAGCAGTTTACTCCCCGGGTCCAATCAGCCCCAGCATTTT
NA	TRBD1	TRBV14	TRBJ1-2	CASSQATGGAGTF	TGTGCCAGCAGCCAAGCCACAGGGGGCGCGGGCACCTTC
NA	NA	TRBV5-5	TRBJ1-3	CASSFSGTGNTIYF	TGTGCCAGCAGCTTCTCGGGGACAGGAAACACCATATATTTT
NA	TRBD2	TRBV9	TRBJ2-7	CASSEGTSGNYEQYF	TGTGCCAGCAGCGAGGGGACTAGCGGGAACTACGAGCAGTACTTC
NA	TRBD2	TRBV10-3	TRBJ2-3	CAIRELATSTDTQYF	TGTGCCATCAGGGAACTAGCGACTAGCACAGATACGCAGTATTTT
NA	NA	TRBV4-1	TRBJ1-1	CASSRQQGFTEAFF	TGCGCCAGCAGCCGCCAACAGGGCTTCACTGAAGCTTTCTTT
NA	NA	TRBV2	TRBJ1-1	CVMCRKRGAFF	TGTGTCATGTGCCGGAAACGGGGAGCTTTCTTT
NA	NA	TRBV25-1	TRBJ2-7	CASRKDRAYEQYF	TGTGCCAGCAGGAAAGACCGAGCCTACGAGCAGTACTTC
NA	TRBD2	TRBV27	TRBJ2-3	CASIPSGRPTTDTQYF	TGTGCCAGCATTCCTAGCGGGAGGCCGACTACAGATACGCAGTATTTT
NA	NA	TRBV5-1	TRBJ2-5	CASSSPGFEETQYF	TGCGCCAGCAGCAGTCCGGGGTTTGAAGAGACCCAGTACTTC
NA	NA	TRBV9	TRBJ2-7	CASSVEDPGYEQYF	TGTGCCAGCAGCGTAGAAGATCCAGGCTACGAGCAGTACTTC
NA	NA	TRBV28	TRBJ1-1	CASSLRTTTWNTEAFF	TGTGCCAGCAGTTTAAGGACAACCACCTGGAACACTGAAGCTTTCTTT